The rows below give T cell receptor beta chains drawn from one sample of a study of T cell changes during pregnancy in multiple sclerosis. Sequencing used immunoSEQ multiplex PCR; TCRdb keeps in-frame clones, though not all of them. The sample has about 92,000 clones, over 80% seen once. This sample comprised peripheral blood, obtained in the first trimester of pregnancy. Receptors were obtained from a female donor with multiple sclerosis, enrolled in a pregnancy study. The CDR3 runs from the conserved cysteine through the conserved F or W.

V: TRBV15
J: TRBJ1-1
CDR3: CATSTSGQRPEAFF

V: TRBV19
J: TRBJ2-4
CDR3: CASRSGVLAKNIQYF

V: TRBV10-3
J: TRBJ2-3
CDR3: CAIRLSDTQYF

V: TRBV27
J: TRBJ2-7
CDR3: CASSLSAGGAYEQYF

V: TRBV18
J: TRBJ1-1
CDR3: CASSPRLPSLGGEAFF

V: TRBV29-1
J: TRBJ2-7
CDR3: CSVGREGHEQYF

V: TRBV7-2
J: TRBJ1-1
CDR3: CASSLSSGNTEAFF

V: TRBV19
J: TRBJ2-1
CDR3: CASSIWEAGRDEQFF

V: TRBV14
J: TRBJ1-1
CDR3: CASSQLTGEAFF

V: TRBV15
J: TRBJ2-7
CDR3: CATSRDRLQGSSYEQYF

V: TRBV6-5
J: TRBJ1-1
CDR3: CASSSPGQKNTEAFF

V: TRBV28
J: TRBJ1-5
CDR3: CASRSAQTGNQPQHF

V: TRBV6-6
J: TRBJ2-5
CDR3: CASSSAGGLETQYF

V: TRBV15
J: TRBJ2-5
CDR3: CATSRVGAGVETQYF

V: TRBV6-4
J: TRBJ2-3
CDR3: CASSGLAGNPSTDTQYF

V: TRBV7-9
J: TRBJ2-5
CDR3: CASSQAPGLAELWETQYF

V: TRBV13
J: TRBJ1-3
CDR3: CASSQVGYGNTIYF

V: TRBV7-9
J: TRBJ2-1
CDR3: CASSLAGGSHNEQFF

V: TRBV5-6
J: TRBJ2-1
CDR3: CASSLGGLNEQFF

V: TRBV6-6
J: TRBJ2-7
CDR3: CASTLDKNYEQYF

V: TRBV18
J: TRBJ2-4
CDR3: CASSSGTLAGPGKNIQYF

V: TRBV7-9
J: TRBJ2-1
CDR3: CASSFRQELRWFF

V: TRBV7-6
J: TRBJ2-1
CDR3: CASSLDPPAGDNEQFF

V: TRBV27
J: TRBJ1-2
CDR3: CASSQLGTRTNYGYTF

V: TRBV7-9
J: TRBJ2-7
CDR3: CASSLGAYNEQYF

V: TRBV4-1
J: TRBJ2-1
CDR3: CASSYRLAGEQFF

V: TRBV4-3
J: TRBJ2-7
CDR3: CASSQLRDTLYEQYF

V: TRBV5-6
J: TRBJ2-5
CDR3: CASSKVAGEGETQYF

V: TRBV5-1
J: TRBJ2-5
CDR3: CASSLASQAQETQYF

V: TRBV5-1
J: TRBJ2-5
CDR3: CASRPPPDRGFQETQYF

V: TRBV7-8
J: TRBJ2-4
CDR3: CASSPARRLAGVLAKNIQYF

V: TRBV19
J: TRBJ1-5
CDR3: CASSIPVFGNQPQHF

V: TRBV6-1
J: TRBJ2-3
CDR3: CAGGPLAGATDTQYF

V: TRBV28
J: TRBJ1-1
CDR3: CASSLTTGMGLNTEAFF

V: TRBV4-1
J: TRBJ1-2
CDR3: CASSHLNYGYTF

V: TRBV21-1
J: TRBJ2-7
CDR3: CASTSEPGGGPYEQYF

V: TRBV6-5
J: TRBJ2-2
CDR3: CASRDGQGGGGELFF

V: TRBV10-3
J: TRBJ2-3
CDR3: CAISESLMGQQPDTQYF

V: TRBV7-2
J: TRBJ2-3
CDR3: CASSRRIASTDTQYF

V: TRBV2
J: TRBJ2-1
CDR3: CASSLSSARDNEQFF

V: TRBV2
J: TRBJ1-5
CDR3: CASQTGQGLNQPQHF

V: TRBV6-5
J: TRBJ2-5
CDR3: CVSSRGTETQYF